The rows below give T cell receptor beta chains drawn from one sample of a study of cytomegalovirus exposure and HLA in healthy donors. The data were produced by immunoSEQ multiplex PCR, yet TCRdb's version contains in-frame clones alone and is incomplete. The sample lists 150,000 to 200,000 clones, roughly four fifths occurring once. Sequencing was done on a sample of PBMCs. The origin of the receptors is a woman aged 25 to 39 in good health and CMV-seropositive. Both conserved end residues are trimmed from each CDR3. Fields, in order: V gene, J gene, clone size, CDR3 protein. Clone size is not always given. Where it is, it says once, few, many or a class for expanded clones.

TRBV27	TRBJ2-7	NA	ASSLRGGDTYEQY
TRBV28	TRBJ2-7	NA	ASYTGTGGAGAVYEQY
TRBV7-2	TRBJ2-1	NA	ASSLAPGHPTGIEQF
TRBV18	TRBJ1-2	NA	ASSPTAQGEDGYT
TRBV27	TRBJ2-4	once	ASSPGQGIGDIQY
TRBV5-1	TRBJ2-3	NA	ASSLGLAGGSTDTQY
TRBV29-1	TRBJ2-3	NA	STTNRDTQY
TRBV11-2	TRBJ1-6	NA	ASSLTGVPYNSPLH
TRBV6-5	TRBJ2-7	NA	ASSYSAGRGSYEQY
TRBV7-2	TRBJ1-1	NA	ASSLAPGQGPTEAF
TRBV5-4	TRBJ2-7	NA	ASSPTSGEQY
TRBV7-9	TRBJ2-1	NA	ASSPRGGSYNEQF
TRBV28	TRBJ2-3	NA	ASSLFPGGVYYTQY
TRBV5-6	TRBJ1-5	NA	ASSLRTGSVYQPQH
TRBV21-1	TRBJ1-5	NA	ASSPGLINQPQH
TRBV5-6	NA	NA	ASSRGLADYEQY
TRBV7-2	TRBJ2-5	NA	ASSLSGGAADGGLY
TRBV7-7	TRBJ1-6	NA	ASSPRQGRGESPLH
TRBV30	TRBJ2-5	NA	AWSYSQGWETQY
TRBV10-3	TRBJ1-2	NA	AISESLGGAYGYT
TRBV5-1	TRBJ2-1	NA	ASSFLAGRNEQF
TRBV2	TRBJ1-6	NA	ASKAEDNSPLH
TRBV6-5	TRBJ1-1	few	ASSPRQGHLEAF
TRBV2	TRBJ1-2	few	ASSELTRQGGYT
TRBV19	TRBJ2-7	NA	ASRTNGASEQY
TRBV6-1	TRBJ2-3	NA	ASSEANRKEGMQY
TRBV5-1	TRBJ1-1	few	ASSLGLTGANTEAF
TRBV10-3	TRBJ2-1	few	AISESARPDSSYNEQF
TRBV4-1	TRBJ1-2	NA	ASSQETGWTYGYT
TRBV5-1	TRBJ2-1	few	ASSKPGLAGSNEQF
TRBV7-6	TRBJ1-6	NA	ASGQTLNSPLH
TRBV30	TRBJ2-7	once	AWTSGRTDEQY
TRBV11-3	TRBJ2-3	NA	ASSLEAGTDTQY
TRBV28	TRBJ1-2	few	ASSGTANYGYT
TRBV7-2	TRBJ2-7	NA	ASSLRRGGVSYEQY
TRBV18	TRBJ1-2	NA	ASSPGTPNYGYT
TRBV27	TRBJ2-2	NA	ASSLVGLGAGELF
TRBV30	TRBJ2-3	NA	AWSRGSTDTQY
TRBV2	TRBJ1-5	NA	ASRATWANQPQH
TRBV5-1	TRBJ1-1	once	ASSTGQGAGNTEAF
TRBV11-2	TRBJ1-1	NA	ASSLSGGTEAF
TRBV4-3	TRBJ2-2	NA	ASSQQTVTGELF
TRBV5-1	TRBJ1-5	NA	ASSLQGDQPQH
TRBV7-2	TRBJ1-2	NA	ASSSHEGGSANYGYT
TRBV2	TRBJ2-3	few	ASSGLADTDTQY